Each of the 7 T cell receptor beta chains below was sequenced from the same sample in a study of T cell responses to AZD1222 COVID-19 vaccine. The method was immunoSEQ multiplex PCR; TCRdb's version includes in-frame clones alone and lacks a portion of them. Here the sample spans 150,000 to 200,000 clones, 85% to 95% being singletons. The starting material was peripheral blood, obtained on day 0 of AZD1222 vaccination. These receptors all stem from an adult in good health.

This clone was observed a single time. V and J are TRBV7-2 and TRBJ2-7, with 9 bases identical to TRBD2. The CDR3 has 14 residues. With 1 base clipped from V and 4 bases from J, the junction kept 2 bases outside the gene matches. The germline V gene has CDR1 SGHTA and CDR2 FQGNSA. CDR3 DNA: TGTGCCAGCAGCTTAGGTAGCGGGAGTTACGAGCAGTACTTC. Encoded protein: CASSLGSGSYEQYF.

The genes are TRBV6-2 or TRBV6-3 and TRBJ1-2; 8 bases align to TRBD1. V lost 5 bases to trimming and J lost 6 bases; unmatched junction nucleotides: 5. This CDR3 is 13 amino acids long. Germline V CDR1 and CDR2: MNHEY, SVGEGT. The CDR3 is CASSRQGSHGYTF. The CDR3 coding sequence is TGTGCCAGCAGTCGACAGGGGTCCCATGGCTACACCTTC.

The chain uses TRBV2 and TRBJ1-2; D gene unclear. The CDR3 is 12 amino acids. V lost 4 bases to trimming and J lost 5 bases, with 8 bases between them. Germline loops: CDR1 SNHLY, CDR2 FYNNEI. CDR3 nucleotides: TGTGCCAGCAGTGGGGCACGTTATGGCTACACCTTC. It encodes CASSGARYGYTF.

The CDR3 DNA is TGTGCCAGCAGCTTGCTGCCAAACACCGGGGAGCTGTTTTTT. It is translated as CASSLLPNTGELFF. The rearrangement joins TRBV5-8 to TRBJ2-2; the D is unclear. Trimming removed 1 base at V and 2 bases at J, with 6 bases between. Germline CDR1 reads SGHTS; CDR2 reads YDEGEE. The CDR3 runs to 14 residues.

V and J are TRBV6-2 or TRBV6-3 and TRBJ1-5; TRBD1 might be the D (5 bases). Deletions cut 2 bases from V and 0 bases from J, with 8 bases between. The CDR3 covers 15 residues. Germline CDR1 is MNHEY and CDR2 is SVGEGT. The CDR3 DNA reads TGTGCCAGCAGTTACGGGCAGGGTAGCAATCAGCCCCAGCATTTT. Its translation: CASSYGQGSNQPQHF.

This rearrangement joins TRBV27 to TRBJ2-7, with D perhaps matching TRBD2 (5 bases). The V and J ends lost 3 bases and 7 bases respectively, with 16 bases between them. This CDR3 is built from 14 residues. Germline lookup yields CDR1 MNHEY and CDR2 SMNVEV (reference sequence). CDR3: CASSFTRSPLEQYF. DNA for the CDR3: TGTGCCAGCAGTTTTACTAGGTCACCGCTGGAGCAGTACTTC.

The V call is TRBV18, the J call TRBJ2-7; D unresolved. Between the trimmed V and J ends, which lost 2 bases and 3 bases, there was a span of 11 bases. CDR1 and CDR2 from the germline V gene are KGHSH and LQKENI. CDR3 length: 14 amino acids. CDR3 amino acids: CASSPEFNLYEQYF. For the CDR3, the DNA is TGTGCCAGCTCACCAGAATTCAACCTCTACGAGCAGTACTTC. The variable domain in full, completed from reference TRBV18 and TRBJ2-7, reads NAGVMQNPRHLVRRRGQEARLRCSPMKGHSHVYWYRQLPEEGLKFMVYLQKENIIDESGMPKERFSAEFPKEGPSILRIQQVVRGDSAAYFCASSPEFNLYEQYFGPGTRLTVT.